The rows below give T cell receptor beta chains drawn from one sample of a study of early T cells in non-severe SARS-CoV-2 infection. From the 5' RACE reads, TCRdb called clonotypes with MiXCR, one entry per CDR3 protein. The data hold 40,000 to 45,000 distinct CDR3 sequences, with 5% to 6.5% observed a single time. This sample comprised whole blood, obtained at baseline. These receptors were obtained from an adult who was a healthcare worker with PCR-confirmed SARS-CoV-2 infection or an uninfected control (not recorded which). CDR3s include the opening cysteine and the closing phenylalanine or tryptophan. D genes are given only for firm matches. Some rows have no size entry. The others give once, few or many, or a class for an expanded clone.

J,size,D,V,CDR3,DNA
TRBJ1-5,many,TRBD1,TRBV20-1,CSARENRGGNQPQHF,TGCAGTGCTAGAGAGAACAGGGGTGGCAATCAGCCCCAGCATTTT
TRBJ2-1,many,TRBD1,TRBV11-1,CASSPWTGSYNEQFF,TGTGCCAGCAGCCCGTGGACAGGGAGCTACAATGAGCAGTTCTTC
TRBJ2-7,few,-,TRBV28,CASSSTTGSYEQYF,TGTGCCAGCAGTTCAACGACAGGCTCCTACGAGCAGTACTTC
TRBJ2-3,few,-,TRBV28,CASSLGGATSSTDTQYF,TGTGCCAGCAGTTTAGGGGGGGCGACCTCTAGCACAGATACGCAGTATTTT
TRBJ1-6,many,-,TRBV28,CASSSPGTDGYNSPLHF,TGTGCCAGCAGTTCACCCGGGACCGACGGTTATAATTCACCCCTCCACTTT
TRBJ1-6,few,-,TRBV28,CASRRSGLRTDNSPLHF,TGTGCCAGCAGGCGGTCTGGACTTAGGACGGATAATTCACCCCTCCACTTT
TRBJ1-2,-,-,TRBV9,CASSVAVSDLYGYTF,TGTGCCAGCAGCGTAGCCGTATCCGACCTCTATGGCTACACCTTC
TRBJ2-5,many,TRBD2,TRBV7-9,CASSSPGTTQETQYF,TGTGCCAGCAGCTCCCCCGGGACTACCCAAGAGACCCAGTACTTC
TRBJ2-2,-,-,TRBV2,CASGYLPGELFF,TGTGCCAGCGGGTATTTACCTGGGGAGCTGTTTTTT
TRBJ2-5,many,-,TRBV6-5,CASSYGTQETQYF,TGTGCCAGCAGTTACGGAACCCAAGAGACCCAGTACTTC
TRBJ1-2,-,TRBD1,TRBV20-1,CSARGWTGKYGYTF,TGCAGTGCTAGAGGCTGGACAGGGAAGTATGGCTACACCTTC
TRBJ2-1,few,TRBD1,TRBV6-2/TRBV6-3,CASRKSGTGGNEQFF,TGTGCCAGCCGAAAATCCGGGACAGGGGGTAATGAGCAGTTCTTC
TRBJ2-7,few,-,TRBV14,CASSQPGTASSYEQYF,TGTGCCAGCAGCCAACCGGGGACTGCCAGCTCCTACGAGCAGTACTTC
TRBJ1-5,few,TRBD1,TRBV5-5,CASSPGTAYQPQHF,TGTGCCAGCAGCCCGGGGACAGCATATCAGCCCCAGCATTTT
TRBJ2-3,-,TRBD1,TRBV12-3/TRBV12-4,CASTTGGTDTQYF,TGTGCCAGCACTACAGGGGGCACAGATACGCAGTATTTT
TRBJ2-5,few,TRBD2,TRBV6-4,CASSETSGGQETQYF,TGTGCCAGCAGTGAGACTAGCGGGGGCCAAGAGACCCAGTACTTC
TRBJ2-3,few,TRBD2,TRBV20-1,CSATSGTISGGTQYF,TGCAGTGCCACCTCCGGGACTATCTCGGGCGGTACGCAGTATTTT
TRBJ1-2,few,-,TRBV27,CASSLSGPNYGYTF,TGTGCCAGCAGTTTATCGGGACCTAACTATGGCTACACCTTC
TRBJ2-7,many,TRBD2,TRBV10-3,CAISGASGATYEQYF,TGTGCCATCAGTGGTGCTAGCGGCGCTACCTACGAGCAGTACTTC
TRBJ1-1,many,-,TRBV20-1,CSARGYTEAFF,TGCAGTGCTAGAGGGTACACTGAAGCTTTCTTT
TRBJ1-6,-,TRBD1,TRBV7-2,CASSSPGQANSPLHF,TGTGCCAGCAGCTCCCCGGGACAGGCTAATTCACCCCTCCACTTT
TRBJ1-2,-,-,TRBV19,CASSTTALYGYTF,TGTGCCAGTAGTACGACGGCGCTTTATGGCTACACCTTC
TRBJ2-7,few,TRBD1,TRBV6-2/TRBV6-3,CASRDRGQSYEQYF,TGTGCCAGCCGCGACAGGGGCCAATCCTACGAGCAGTACTTC
TRBJ2-1,-,-,TRBV6-1,CASSGEQEYNEQFF,TGTGCCAGCAGTGGTGAACAGGAGTACAATGAGCAGTTCTTC
TRBJ2-3,-,TRBD2,TRBV10-3,CAISPLSGLATDTQYF,TGTGCCATCAGTCCCTTGTCTGGACTAGCGACAGATACGCAGTATTTT
TRBJ1-3,-,-,TRBV12-3/TRBV12-4,CASSSQGRAGNTIYF,TGTGCCAGCAGTTCCCAGGGGAGGGCTGGAAACACCATATATTTT
TRBJ2-2,many,-,TRBV20-1,CSARDGRLRNTGELFF,TGCAGTGCTAGAGATGGGAGGCTGAGGAACACCGGGGAGCTGTTTTTT
TRBJ2-2,few,-,TRBV28,CASSAHTGPGELFF,TGTGCCAGCAGTGCCCATACAGGGCCCGGGGAGCTGTTTTTT
TRBJ2-7,few,TRBD1,TRBV3-1,CASSQDQMAGGIYEQYF,TGTGCCAGCAGCCAAGATCAAATGGCAGGGGGCATCTACGAGCAGTACTTC
TRBJ2-3,few,-,TRBV7-2,CASSLGLGTDTQYF,TGTGCCAGCAGCTTGGGGCTGGGGACAGATACGCAGTATTTT
TRBJ2-1,many,-,TRBV23-1,CASSQGSLYNEQFF,TGCGCCAGCAGTCAGGGGTCTTTATACAATGAGCAGTTCTTC
TRBJ2-7,many,TRBD2,TRBV28,CASSSRTSGGYF,TGTGCCAGCAGTTCACGGACTAGCGGGGGGTACTTC
TRBJ2-7,-,TRBD2,TRBV6-2/TRBV6-3,CASTDILAGASYEQYF,TGTGCCAGCACCGATATTCTAGCGGGTGCCTCCTACGAGCAGTACTTC
TRBJ2-7,few,-,TRBV4-1,CASSQGGGTGTRGEQYF,TGCGCCAGCAGCCAAGGCGGAGGGACAGGGACTAGGGGGGAGCAGTACTTC
TRBJ2-5,few,TRBD2,TRBV7-2,CASSSGTSGGETQYF,TGTGCCAGCAGCTCTGGGACTAGCGGGGGAGAGACCCAGTACTTC
TRBJ2-2,many,-,TRBV6-2/TRBV6-3,CASSRQVLSTGELFF,TGTGCCAGCAGTCGACAGGTCCTGAGCACCGGGGAGCTGTTTTTT
TRBJ2-5,-,TRBD2,TRBV30,CAWSAGLAIQETQYF,TGTGCCTGGAGTGCGGGACTAGCAATACAAGAGACCCAGTACTTC
TRBJ2-7,many,-,TRBV7-2,CASSLVRTAPLYF,TGTGCCAGCAGCTTAGTCCGGACAGCCCCTTTGTACTTC
TRBJ2-2,many,-,TRBV12-3/TRBV12-4,CASRRTANTGELFF,TGTGCCAGCAGACGGACAGCGAACACCGGGGAGCTGTTTTTT
TRBJ2-1,many,-,TRBV28,CASSSGGDRISYNEQFF,TGTGCCAGCAGTTCCGGGGGGGACAGAATCTCCTACAATGAGCAGTTCTTC
TRBJ1-4,many,-,TRBV27,CASSLSAGDWEKLFF,TGTGCCAGCAGTTTATCCGCAGGGGATTGGGAAAAACTGTTTTTT
TRBJ2-7,many,TRBD2,TRBV9,CASSVDGTTTYEQYF,TGTGCCAGCAGCGTAGACGGGACTACCACCTACGAGCAGTACTTC
TRBJ2-3,-,-,TRBV9,CASSGQVGQINTQYF,TGTGCCAGCAGCGGACAAGTAGGACAAATTAATACGCAGTATTTT
TRBJ2-1,-,TRBD2,TRBV5-1,CASSMLAGGNEQFF,TGCGCCAGCAGCATGCTAGCGGGGGGGAATGAGCAGTTCTTC
TRBJ1-5,many,TRBD1,TRBV12-3/TRBV12-4,CASSGRQGGNQPQHF,TGTGCCAGCAGTGGAAGACAGGGGGGCAATCAGCCCCAGCATTTT
TRBJ1-5,-,-,TRBV27,CASSSGNDRPNQPQHF,TGTGCCAGCAGTTCCGGCAACGACAGACCGAATCAGCCCCAGCATTTT
TRBJ2-1,-,-,TRBV15,CATSRRGSSSYNEQFF,TGTGCCACCAGCAGGAGGGGTAGCAGTTCCTACAATGAGCAGTTCTTC